This TCR beta chain stems from a study of T cell responses to AZD1222 COVID-19 vaccine. The germline gives CDR1 MNHEY, CDR2 SMNVEV (reference sequence). CDR3 length: 14 residues. Trimming removed 4 bases from V and 5 bases from J, with 12 bases in between. Libraries were prepared by immunoSEQ multiplex PCR; TCRdb keeps only in-frame clonotypes and omits some of them. The sample includes approximately 130,000 clones, about 94% seen only once; the top ten take approximately 0.85%. This clone was seen a few times. Material: peripheral blood, obtained on day 0 of AZD1222 vaccination. The sequence was collected from an adult in good health. This sequence joins TRBV27 and TRBJ1-5; possibly TRBD1 for D (6 bases). DNA of the CDR3: TGTGCCAGCAGTTGGGGAGGGGGGGATCAGCCCCAGCATTTT. This translates into CASSWGGGDQPQHF.